Shown below are 3 T cell receptor beta chains from a single sample sequenced in a study of cytomegalovirus exposure and HLA in healthy donors. This PCR relied on a set of 60 Vbeta primers and 13 Jbeta primers. Data came from immunoSEQ multiplex PCR; TCRdb stores just in-frame clones and leaves some out. The sample has some 120,000 clones, and its top ten clones hold 2% to 2.5%. Sequencing was done on a sample of PBMCs. These receptors all stem from a man aged 40-49 years in good health and CMV-seronegative.

The rearrangement links TRBV10-3 to TRBJ2-7; D perhaps matches TRBD2 (5 bases). V lost 5 bases and J lost 5, with 25 bases in between. The CDR3 consists of 17 residues. Looked up from germline, CDR1 is ENHRY and CDR2 is SYGVKD. The CDR3 here is CAISSGSQTREPHEQYF. The CDR3 DNA sequence: TGTGCCATCAGTAGTGGGTCTCAGACGAGGGAACCCCACGAGCAGTACTTC.

The chain joins TRBV4-2 to TRBJ2-7; the match to TRBD2 covers 8 bases. CDR1 is LGHNA and CDR2 is YNFKEQ in the germline V gene. Losses at the gene ends were 4 bases for V and 3 bases for J; bases not matched to a gene: 8. The CDR3 loop spans 15 amino acids. CDR3 bases: TGTGCCAGCAGCCCGTTGGTTACTAGCGGCTACGAGCAGTACTTC. Its protein product is CASSPLVTSGYEQYF.

The chain joins TRBV30 to TRBJ2-3; TRBD2 matches 8 bases. V lost 3 bases and J lost 2; bases outside the gene matches: 10. Per germline, CDR1 GTSNPN and CDR2 SVGIG (reference sequence). This CDR3 has 16 amino acids. The CDR3 sequence: CAWSPKGAGVTDTQYF. The CDR3 nucleotides read TGTGCCTGGAGCCCCAAAGGAGCGGGAGTCACAGATACGCAGTATTTT.